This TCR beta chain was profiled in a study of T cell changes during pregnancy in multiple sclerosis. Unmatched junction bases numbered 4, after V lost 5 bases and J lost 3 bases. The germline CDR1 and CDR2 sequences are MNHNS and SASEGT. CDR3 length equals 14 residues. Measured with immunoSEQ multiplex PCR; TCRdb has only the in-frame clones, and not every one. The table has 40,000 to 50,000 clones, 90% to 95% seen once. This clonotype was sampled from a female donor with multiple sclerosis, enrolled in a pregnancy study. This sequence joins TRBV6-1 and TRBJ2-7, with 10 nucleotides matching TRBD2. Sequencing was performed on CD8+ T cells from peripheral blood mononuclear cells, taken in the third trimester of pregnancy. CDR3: CASSLAGDLYEQYF. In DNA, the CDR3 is TGTGCCAGCAGTCTAGCGGGGGACCTCTACGAGCAGTACTTC.